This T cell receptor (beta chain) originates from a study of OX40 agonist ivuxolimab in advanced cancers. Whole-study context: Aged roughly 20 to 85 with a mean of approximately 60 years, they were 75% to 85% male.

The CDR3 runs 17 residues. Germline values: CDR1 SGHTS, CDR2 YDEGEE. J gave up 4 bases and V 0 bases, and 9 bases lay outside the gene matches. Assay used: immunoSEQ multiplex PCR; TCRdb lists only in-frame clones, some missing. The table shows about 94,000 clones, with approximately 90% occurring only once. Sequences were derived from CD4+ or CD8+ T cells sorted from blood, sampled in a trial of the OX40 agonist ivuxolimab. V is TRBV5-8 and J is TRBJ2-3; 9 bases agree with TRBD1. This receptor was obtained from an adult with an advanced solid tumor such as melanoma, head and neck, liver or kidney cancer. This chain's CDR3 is CASSLGTGTGNADTQYF. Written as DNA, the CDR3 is TGTGCCAGCAGCTTGGGGACCGGGACAGGGAACGCAGATACGCAGTATTTT.